This T cell receptor beta chain comes out of a study of T cells after posttransplantation cyclophosphamide. Notes on the study in general: TRB overlap between skin or GI tissue T cells and blood was limited. Later blood repertoires were often dominated by clones from the donor CD8+ memory compartment. TRB clonality was highly associated with recipient CMV seropositivity and reactivation.

The table lists this clone with many counts. Antigen unknown. CDR1 and CDR2 from the germline V gene are MNHEY and SMNVEV (reference sequence). Trimming shortened V by 2 bases and J by 5 bases, and 12 bases separated the two germline ends. This CDR3 has 14 amino acids. Cyclophosphamide on days +3 and +4 followed busulfan-fludarabine conditioning and a marrow graft. Here immunoSEQ multiplex PCR was the method, and the copy in TCRdb shows in-frame clones only, minus some. The sample includes more than 7,000 clones, none of them occurring once. This clonotype originated in a male patient aged 50 to 59 who received an allogeneic stem cell transplant from a related donor and was CMV-positive. T cells may partly derive from the graft donor. The sample was PBMCs, taken about 350 days after allogeneic stem cell transplant with posttransplant cyclophosphamide. This chain connects TRBV27 to TRBJ1-2; D gene ambiguous. CDR3 sequence (DNA): TGTGCCAGCAGTTTAATAGGAGGAGGATATGGCTACACCTTC. Translation gives CASSLIGGGYGYTF.